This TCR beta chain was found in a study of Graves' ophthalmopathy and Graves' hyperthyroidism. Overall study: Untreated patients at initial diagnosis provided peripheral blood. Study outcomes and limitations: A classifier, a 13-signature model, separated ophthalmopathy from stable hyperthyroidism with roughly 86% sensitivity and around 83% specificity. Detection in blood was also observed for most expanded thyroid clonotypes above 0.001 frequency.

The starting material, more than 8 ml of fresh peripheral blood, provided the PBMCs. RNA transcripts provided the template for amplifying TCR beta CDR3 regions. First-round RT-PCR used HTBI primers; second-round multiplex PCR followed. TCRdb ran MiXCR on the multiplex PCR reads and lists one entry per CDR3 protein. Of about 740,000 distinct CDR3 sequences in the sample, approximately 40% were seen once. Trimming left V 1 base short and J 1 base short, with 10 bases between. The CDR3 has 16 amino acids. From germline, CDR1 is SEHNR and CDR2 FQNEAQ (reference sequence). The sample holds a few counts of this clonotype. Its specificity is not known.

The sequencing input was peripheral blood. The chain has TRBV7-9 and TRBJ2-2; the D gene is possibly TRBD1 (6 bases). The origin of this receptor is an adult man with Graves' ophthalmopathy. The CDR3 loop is CASSLGPQGNTGELFF. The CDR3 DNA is TGTGCCAGCAGCTTAGGGCCACAGGGGAACACCGGGGAGCTGTTTTTT.